This note documents a single T cell receptor (beta chain) sequence. The antigen is not known. This record belongs to a study of regulatory dendritic cells for organ transplantation. Method: immunoSEQ multiplex PCR; TCRdb's copy keeps in-frame clones and lacks some. Here the sample spans 25,000 to 30,000 clones, approximately 81% being singletons. Study conclusions and caveats: Memory CD8+ clonal expansion seemed more limited with regulatory than mature dendritic cells. Naive CD4+ and CD8+ repertoires were highly diverse; memory CD8+ was most oligoclonal.

Germline-derived CDR1 and CDR2 are SGHDT and YYEEEE. The V gene lost 4 bases and the J gene lost 4 bases, with 14 bases spanning the gap. CDR3 length: 14 residues. Sequences were obtained from naive CD8+ T cells from blood. Subset of the sample: CD45RA+ naive T cells. V and J are TRBV5-6 and TRBJ1-2; perhaps TRBD1 as D (5 bases). The clonotype comes from a human donor in good health. CDR3 in amino acids: CASSPAGAVYGYTF. The CDR3 region has the DNA TGTGCCAGCAGCCCTGCTGGGGCAGTCTATGGCTACACCTTC.